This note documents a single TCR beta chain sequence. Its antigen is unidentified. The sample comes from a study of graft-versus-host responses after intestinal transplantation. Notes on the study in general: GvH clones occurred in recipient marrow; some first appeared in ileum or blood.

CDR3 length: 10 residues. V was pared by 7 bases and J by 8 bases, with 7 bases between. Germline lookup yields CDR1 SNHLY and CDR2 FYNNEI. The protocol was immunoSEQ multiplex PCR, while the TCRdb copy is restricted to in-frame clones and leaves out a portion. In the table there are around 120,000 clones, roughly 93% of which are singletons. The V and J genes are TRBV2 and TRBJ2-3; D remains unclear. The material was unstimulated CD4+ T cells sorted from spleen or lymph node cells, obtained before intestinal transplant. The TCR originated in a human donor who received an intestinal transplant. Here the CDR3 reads CASKLLTQYF. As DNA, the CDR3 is TGTGCCAGCAAACTCCTTACGCAGTATTTT.